One and the same sample provided the 30 T cell receptor beta chains below, sequenced in a study of T-cell reconstitution after alpha-beta-depleted transplantation in children. The TCRbeta library was prepared with unique molecular identifiers. TCRdb analysed the PCR reads with MiXCR anew, one entry per CDR3 protein. The sample shows about 440,000 distinct CDR3 sequences, 43% of them seen only once. The specimen was PBMCs, collected before TCRalphabeta/CD19-depleted stem cell transplant. The receptors were sampled from a girl aged 2 to 9 with aplastic anemia, due to receive a stem cell transplant.

This sequence joins TRBV10-3 and TRBJ2-7; TRBD2 matches 10 bases. The CDR3 covers 15 residues. V shed 4 bases and J 0 bases; nucleotides not matched to a gene: 3. CDR1 and CDR2 from the germline V gene are ENHRY and SYGVKD. CDR3 DNA sequence: TGTGCCATCAGTGGGGCTAGCGGGGGCTCCTACGAGCAGTACTTC. This encodes CAISGASGGSYEQYF.

The rearrangement joins TRBV4-1 to TRBJ2-1, with TRBD1 identical over 10 bases. Per the germline V gene, CDR1 is MGHRA and CDR2 is YSYEKL. The CDR3 length is 14 residues. With 0 bases clipped from V and 15 bases from J, the junction kept 8 bases outside the gene matches. The CDR3 is CASSQDPSGTGAFF. The CDR3 DNA is TGCGCCAGCAGCCAAGATCCTTCCGGGACAGGGGCGTTCTTC.

This clonotype was counted only a few times. One end of the junction varies from germline; a read error may be responsible. CDR3 DNA: TGCAGTGCTCGAGACAGGGCTCTCTATGGCTACACCTTC. Translated, it gives CSARDRALYGYTF. This sequence joins TRBV20-1 and TRBJ1-2; 7 nucleotides align to TRBD1. Germline loops: CDR1 DFQATT, CDR2 SNEGSKA (reference sequence). This CDR3 contains 13 residues.

This clonotype has only a few counts. The V gene is TRBV5-6, the J gene TRBJ1-2; D remains unclear. In germline, CDR1 is SGHDT, CDR2 YYEEEE. CDR3 size: 14 residues. V lost 4 bases, J lost 1 base, and 11 bases lay in between. CDR3 DNA sequence: TGTGCCAGCAGCGCGGGTCGCTTTAACTATGGCTACACCTTC. This sequence encodes CASSAGRFNYGYTF.

The J gene is TRBJ2-5, the V gene TRBV7-2; 14 nucleotides agree with TRBD2. CDR3 length: 17 residues. V lost 5 bases and J lost 4; bases outside the gene matches: 9. Germline assignment: CDR1 SGHTA and CDR2 FQGNSA. The CDR3 bases are TGTGCCAGCAGCCGGCAGCCGGGACTAGCGGGAGCAGAGACCCAGTACTTC. This codes for CASSRQPGLAGAETQYF.

The chain links TRBV15 to TRBJ2-5, with D unclear. Trimming shortened V by 1 base and J by 2 bases, and 11 bases separated the two germline ends. From germline, CDR1 is LNHNV and CDR2 YYDKDF (reference sequence). This CDR3 region has 15 residues. The CDR3 protein is CATSRGRAAQETQYF. The CDR3 DNA sequence: TGTGCCACCAGCAGAGGACGGGCCGCACAAGAGACCCAGTACTTC.

This clonotype was counted many times. The chain combines TRBV7-2 with TRBJ2-1; 8 positions agree with TRBD2. Germline V lookup: CDR1 SGHTA, CDR2 FQGNSA. This CDR3 is built from 14 residues. V shed 2 bases and J 8 bases; nucleotides not matched to a gene: 5. CDR3 nucleotides: TGTGCCAGCAGCTTATTAGCGGGAAGGGATGAGCAGTTCTTC. Protein: CASSLLAGRDEQFF.

This clonotype has only a few counts. The chain recombines TRBV5-1 with TRBJ2-1; D gene ambiguous. There are 13 residues in the CDR3. CDR1 is SGHRS, CDR2 YFSETQ, per germline. V gave up 0 bases and J gave up 8 bases, with 9 bases separating them. As DNA, the CDR3 is TGCGCCAGCAGCTTGGTTATGCGTCATGAGCAGTTCTTC. Translating it yields CASSLVMRHEQFF.

The rearrangement joins TRBV20-1 to TRBJ2-7; the match to TRBD2 covers 9 bases. This CDR3 has 12 amino acids. V lost 6 bases, J lost 7 bases, and 7 bases stayed unmatched. CDR1 is DFQATT and CDR2 is SNEGSKA in the germline V gene (reference sequence). CDR3 sequence: CSAPGLAEEQYF. The CDR3 DNA reads TGCAGTGCACCGGGACTAGCCGAGGAGCAGTACTTC.

For this clonotype: A much larger clone differs by one base, so this may be a read error. The J gene is TRBJ2-7, the V gene TRBV5-1; D is unclear. With 0 bases removed from V and 6 bases from J, the gap between germline ends came to 4 bases. Germline CDR1 and CDR2: SGHRS and YFSETQ. The CDR3 has 11 amino acids. CDR3 sequence: CASSLDGEQYF. The CDR3, as DNA: TGCGCCAGCAGCTTGGACGGCGAGCAGTACTTC.

The chain uses TRBV30 and TRBJ1-1; D is undetermined. CDR1 and CDR2 (germline): GTSNPN, SVGIG (reference sequence). This CDR3 spans 12 amino acids. V lost 1 base to trimming and J lost 6 bases, with 9 bases between them. This CDR3 reads CAWSAERAEAFF. The CDR3 bases are TGTGCCTGGAGTGCGGAAAGGGCTGAAGCTTTCTTT.

There are a few counts of this clonotype. The genes are TRBV6-1 and TRBJ1-1, with D maybe TRBD1 (5 bases). Germline assignment: CDR1 MNHNS and CDR2 SASEGT. The CDR3 totals 13 residues. V was cut by 4 bases and J by 8 bases, with 14 bases left in between. CDR3 in DNA: TGTGCCAGCAGTGCCAGGGACGTGGGCGAAGCTTTCTTT. The encoded protein is CASSARDVGEAFF.

This clonotype showed up just a few times. This chain joins TRBV12-3 or TRBV12-4 and TRBJ2-7, with TRBD1 matching over 7 bases. This CDR3 region has 13 residues. Trimming took 6 bases from V and 6 from J; bases not matched to a gene: 8. This CDR3 is CASRLTGPSEQYF. In nucleotides, the CDR3 is TGTGCCAGCAGATTGACAGGGCCCTCCGAGCAGTACTTC.

The chain recombines TRBV5-1 with TRBJ2-1; TRBD1 agrees at 7 bases. V was pared by 5 bases and J by 0 bases, with 5 bases of the junction left unmatched. Germline CDR1 SGHRS, CDR2 YFSETQ. The CDR3 consists of 15 residues. The CDR3 DNA is TGCGCCAGCAGTTGGGGACAGAGCTCCTACAATGAGCAGTTCTTC. Protein product: CASSWGQSSYNEQFF.

This rearrangement joins TRBV20-1 to TRBJ2-5, with 9 bases aligning to TRBD1. The CDR3 length is 15 residues. Germline values: CDR1 DFQATT, CDR2 SNEGSKA (reference sequence). The junction had 7 bases not matched to a gene; V was cut back by 0 bases and J by 5 bases. CDR3 region: CSAREWTGESETQYF. CDR3 DNA sequence: TGCAGTGCTAGAGAGTGGACAGGGGAAAGCGAGACCCAGTACTTC.

This clonotype was seen a handful of times. The chain uses TRBV7-2 and TRBJ2-7; D is undetermined. In germline, CDR1 is SGHTA, CDR2 FQGNSA. This CDR3 spans 13 amino acids. Trimming shortened V by 7 bases and J by 6 bases, and 16 bases separated the two germline ends. The CDR3: CASINAPGGEQYF. For the CDR3, the DNA is TGTGCCAGCATCAACGCCCCCGGCGGCGAGCAGTACTTC.

The V call is TRBV20-1, the J call TRBJ1-5, with a weak D call TRBD1 (5 bases). The CDR3 runs to 14 residues. V lost 5 bases and J 6 bases, leaving 17 bases between the germline ends. Germline assignment: CDR1 DFQATT and CDR2 SNEGSKA (reference sequence). DNA for the CDR3: TGCAGTGCTTCCCGCAGGGCACAGAGTCAGCCCCAGCATTTT. Translation: CSASRRAQSQPQHF.

The V gene is TRBV20-1, the J gene TRBJ2-7; 8 bases are shared with TRBD1. The CDR3 loop spans 14 amino acids. Germline V gives CDR1 DFQATT, CDR2 SNEGSKA (reference sequence). With 3 bases clipped from V and 7 bases from J, the junction kept 11 bases outside the gene matches. The CDR3 loop reads CSASARGLPGEQYF. The CDR3 DNA reads TGCAGTGCTAGCGCCAGGGGGCTCCCTGGGGAGCAGTACTTC.

Details on this clonotype: With a much larger clone just one base away, this may be a read error. J is TRBJ2-3 and V is TRBV7-2; 8 bases are a match to TRBD1. The CDR3 runs to 15 residues. Germline V lookup: CDR1 SGHTA, CDR2 FQGNSA. The CDR3 spells CASSRRTGQTGTQYF. The CDR3 nucleotides read TGTGCCAGCAGCCGGAGGACAGGGCAGACAGGTACGCAGTATTTT.

The chain has TRBV5-6 and TRBJ1-1, with a tentative D call TRBD1 (5 bases). From germline, CDR1 is SGHDT and CDR2 YYEEEE. V lost 7 bases and J 3 bases, leaving 16 bases between the germline ends. The CDR3 is 14 residues long. The CDR3 is CASLWGRGDTEAFF. The DNA for the CDR3 is TGTGCCAGCCTTTGGGGACGTGGGGACACTGAAGCTTTCTTT.

A word on this clonotype: One end of the junction varies from germline; a read error may be responsible. This chain links TRBV7-8 with TRBJ1-4, with D possibly being TRBD1 (5 bases). This CDR3 contains 16 residues. CDR1 and CDR2 from the germline V gene are SGHVS and FQNEAQ. This CDR3 is CGSSLDGGIGNEKLFF. The CDR3 nucleotides read TGTGGCAGCAGCTTAGACGGGGGAATCGGAAATGAAAAACTGTTTTTT. Full variable domain (remainder filled in from reference TRBV7-8 and TRBJ1-4): GAGVSQSPRYKVAKRGQDVALRCDPISGHVSLFWYQQALGQGPEFLTYFQNEAQLDKSGLPSDRFFAERPEGSVSTLKIQRTQQEDSAVYLCGSSLDGGIGNEKLFFGSGTQLSVL.

The chain has TRBV7-9 and TRBJ2-1, with D possibly being TRBD2 (6 bases). This CDR3 region has 15 residues. CDR1 and CDR2 from the germline V gene are SEHNR and FQNEAQ (reference sequence). Trimming stripped 5 bases from V and 4 bases from J, with 15 bases between. The CDR3 loop is CASSTTTSMYNEQFF. The DNA of the CDR3 is TGTGCCAGCAGCACCACTACTAGCATGTACAATGAGCAGTTCTTC.

The chain recombines TRBV6-2 or TRBV6-3 with TRBJ1-2, with 7 bases fitting TRBD1. Germline-derived CDR1 and CDR2 are MNHEY and SVGEGT. The CDR3 length is 15 residues. With V trimmed by 5 bases and J by 0 bases, 6 bases remained unmatched. The CDR3 reads CASSHAGTANYGYTF. The CDR3 DNA reads as TGTGCCAGCAGTCACGCCGGGACAGCTAACTATGGCTACACCTTC.

The CDR3 DNA sequence: TGCAGTGCTAAGTTGGGTGACACCGGGGAGCTGTTTTTT. Amino acids: CSAKLGDTGELFF. V is TRBV20-1 and J is TRBJ2-2; D remains ambiguous. V lost 4 bases, J lost 3 bases, and 9 bases lay in between. Germline V gives CDR1 DFQATT, CDR2 SNEGSKA (reference sequence). The CDR3 contains 13 residues.

The rearrangement joins TRBV20-1 to TRBJ1-2, with D unclear. Looked up from germline, CDR1 is DFQATT and CDR2 is SNEGSKA (reference sequence). Trimming took off 6 bases at V and 4 bases at J, with 15 bases between the two ends. The CDR3 consists of 13 residues. CDR3 coding DNA: TGCAGTGCGAGCCCCAGATCCCTCTATGGCTACACCTTC. The encoded protein is CSASPRSLYGYTF.

This clonotype was picked up many times. The V gene is TRBV11-2, the J gene TRBJ2-6; 7 bases fit TRBD2. V gave up 2 bases and J gave up 4 bases; unmatched junction bases: 11. Germline loops: CDR1 SGHAT, CDR2 FQNNGV. The CDR3 has 18 amino acids. The CDR3 DNA reads as TGTGCCAGCAGCTTAAGGCCCTCCAGCGGGAAAGGGGCCAACGTCCTGACTTTC. Amino acid sequence: CASSLRPSSGKGANVLTF.

This clonotype appeared many times. This chain uses TRBV6-1 with TRBJ1-2; D gene ambiguous. The V gene's germline CDR1 is MNHNS and CDR2 SASEGT. The CDR3 runs 11 residues. With 3 bases removed from V and 8 bases from J, the gap between germline ends came to 7 bases. In nucleotides, the CDR3 is TGTGCCAGCAGTGAGTTGAAGGGCTACACCTTC. It translates to CASSELKGYTF.

This clonotype has a handful of counts. V is TRBV7-2 and J is TRBJ2-1; 14 bases agree with TRBD2. The V segment lost 7 bases and the J segment 9 bases; nucleotides outside the gene matches: 5. The germline gives CDR1 SGHTA, CDR2 FQGNSA. This CDR3 contains 14 residues. Written as DNA, the CDR3 is TGTGCCAGCACCGAGACTAGCGGGGGGGTTGAGCAGTTCTTC. Translating it yields CASTETSGGVEQFF.

This clonotype came up many times. The J gene is TRBJ2-5, the V gene TRBV24-1; D remains ambiguous. Trimming took off 0 bases at V and 5 bases at J, with 3 bases between the two ends. The CDR3 loop spans 12 amino acids. Per germline, CDR1 KGHDR and CDR2 SFDVKD. The CDR3 here is CATSDLGETQYF. DNA of the CDR3: TGTGCCACCAGTGATTTGGGGGAGACCCAGTACTTC.

Many counts were recorded for this clonotype. The chain is built from TRBV20-1 and TRBJ1-1, with D perhaps TRBD1 (5 bases). CDR1 and CDR2 from the germline V gene are DFQATT and SNEGSKA (reference sequence). This CDR3 contains 14 residues. V lost 5 bases and J lost 3, with 16 bases in between. The CDR3 bases are TGCAGTGCTCGAACAGGCGGGTCCGACACTGAAGCTTTCTTT. Its protein is CSARTGGSDTEAFF.